The clone carrying this T cell receptor (beta chain) was seen a single time. The authors amplified TCR beta CDR3 regions from RNA transcripts. HTBI primers served in a first-round RT-PCR, which a second-round multiplex PCR followed. TCRdb re-called the multiplex PCR reads with MiXCR, one entry per CDR3 protein. The table records some 750,000 distinct CDR3 sequences, roughly 40% of them present only once. The V gene lost 4 bases and the J gene lost 3 bases, with 15 bases spanning the gap. CDR1 and CDR2 (germline): LNHDA, SQIVND (reference sequence). The CDR3 spans 15 residues. The data are from a study of Graves' ophthalmopathy and Graves' hyperthyroidism. Background on the study: Before any treatment was given, at initial diagnosis, peripheral blood was collected.

For donors with ophthalmopathy, the disease showed moderate-to-severe activity, reached CAS ≥3 and NOSPECS ≥4, and had lasted under 3 months. The sequence derives from an adult man with Graves' ophthalmopathy. The V and J genes are TRBV19 and TRBJ2-5; D possibly corresponds to TRBD1 (6 bases). The sample consisted of peripheral blood. CDR3 protein: CASSTGEYIEETQYF. As DNA, the CDR3 is TGTGCCAGTAGTACAGGGGAATACATCGAAGAGACCCAGTACTTC.